These T cell receptor beta chains were read from a single sample in a study of regulatory T cells in long-lasting Graves disease. TCRdb reprocessed the multiplex PCR reads via MiXCR and lists one record per CDR3 protein. In the table there are about 610,000 distinct CDR3 sequences, around 16% of which are singletons. These same records also appear under a second study, on T cells in Graves' hyperthyroidism and ophthalmopathy.

This material consisted of peripheral blood mononuclear cells (PBMCs), taken at new diagnosis, from a patient treated with antithyroid drugs. The source is a man younger than 35 with Graves disease. CDR3s include the opening cysteine and the closing phenylalanine or tryptophan. A D gene is named only where the DNA matches it firmly. Only part of the rows carry a size: once, few, many, or a class if the clone is expanded.

size: many; J: TRBJ2-1; V: TRBV28; D: TRBD2; CDR3: CASSSRLAGGLYNEQFF; DNA: TGTGCCAGCAGTTCACGACTAGCGGGGGGGCTCTACAATGAGCAGTTCTTC
size: .; J: TRBJ2-6; V: TRBV12-3/TRBV12-4; D: .; CDR3: CASSLFFQVSSGANVLTF; DNA: TGTGCCAGCAGTTTGTTTTTCCAAGTCAGCTCTGGGGCCAACGTCCTGACTTTC
size: .; J: TRBJ2-1; V: TRBV19; D: .; CDR3: CASSSSRGIQFF; DNA: TGTGCCAGTAGTTCTTCCAGGGGAATTCAGTTCTTC
size: few; J: TRBJ2-1; V: TRBV3-1; D: TRBD2; CDR3: CASSPRTSFGSYSEQFF; DNA: TGTGCCAGCAGCCCGCGGACTAGTTTCGGATCCTACAGTGAGCAGTTCTTC
size: .; J: TRBJ1-2; V: TRBV20-1; D: .; CDR3: CSARPNVGYTF; DNA: TGCAGTGCCCGCCCGAATGTTGGCTACACCTTC
size: few; J: TRBJ1-6; V: TRBV20-1; D: TRBD1; CDR3: CSVQGQGLGSPLHF; DNA: TGCAGTGTTCAAGGACAGGGGTTAGGATCACCCCTCCACTTT
size: many; J: TRBJ2-3; V: TRBV30; D: TRBD2; CDR3: CACTSGNTDTQYF; DNA: TGTGCCTGTACTAGCGGGAACACAGATACGCAGTATTTT
size: many; J: TRBJ2-7; V: TRBV18; D: TRBD1; CDR3: CASSPTDRGLIDEQYF; DNA: TGTGCCAGCTCACCTACGGACAGGGGCCTTATTGATGAGCAGTACTTC
size: few; J: TRBJ2-2; V: TRBV5-1; D: .; CDR3: CASSFGGHGELFF; DNA: TGTGCCAGCAGCTTCGGGGGCCACGGGGAGCTGTTTTTT
size: many; J: TRBJ1-2; V: TRBV20-1; D: TRBD1; CDR3: CSASWQGANGYTF; DNA: TGCAGTGCTAGCTGGCAGGGGGCAAATGGCTACACCTTC